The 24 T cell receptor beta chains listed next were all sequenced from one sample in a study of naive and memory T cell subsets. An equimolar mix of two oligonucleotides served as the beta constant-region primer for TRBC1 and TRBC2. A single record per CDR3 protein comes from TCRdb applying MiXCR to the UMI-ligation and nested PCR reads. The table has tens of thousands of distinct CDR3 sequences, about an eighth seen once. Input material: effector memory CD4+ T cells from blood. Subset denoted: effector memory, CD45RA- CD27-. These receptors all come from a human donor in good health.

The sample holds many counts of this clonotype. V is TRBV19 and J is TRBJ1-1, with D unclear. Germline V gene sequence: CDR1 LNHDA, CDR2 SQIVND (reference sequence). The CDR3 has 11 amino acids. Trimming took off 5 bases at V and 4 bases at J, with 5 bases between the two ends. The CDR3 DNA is TGTGCCAGTAGTCTAACCACTGAAGCTTTCTTT. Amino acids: CASSLTTEAFF.

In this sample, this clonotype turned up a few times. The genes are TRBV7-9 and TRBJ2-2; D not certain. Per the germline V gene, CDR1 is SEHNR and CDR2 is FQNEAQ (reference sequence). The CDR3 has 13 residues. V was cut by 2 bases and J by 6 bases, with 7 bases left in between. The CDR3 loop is CASSLYEAGELFF. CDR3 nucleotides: TGTGCCAGCAGCTTATATGAGGCCGGGGAGCTGTTTTTT.

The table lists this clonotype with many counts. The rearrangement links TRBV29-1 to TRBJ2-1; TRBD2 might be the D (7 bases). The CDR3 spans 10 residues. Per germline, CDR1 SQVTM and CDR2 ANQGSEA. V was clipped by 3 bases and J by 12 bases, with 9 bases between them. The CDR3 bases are TGCAGCGTTGAGCGGGGGCGGCAGTTCTTC. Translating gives CSVERGRQFF.

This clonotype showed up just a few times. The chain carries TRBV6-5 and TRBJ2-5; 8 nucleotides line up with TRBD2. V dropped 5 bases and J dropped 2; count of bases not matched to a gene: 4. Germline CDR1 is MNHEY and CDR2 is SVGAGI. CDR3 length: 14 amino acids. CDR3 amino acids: CASSRLATQETQYF. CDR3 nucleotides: TGTGCCAGCAGTCGACTAGCGACACAAGAGACCCAGTACTTC.

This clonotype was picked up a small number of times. The CDR3 is CSARDRTGITRGVDGSYGYTF. CDR3 coding DNA: TGCAGTGCTAGAGATCGGACAGGGATTACAAGAGGGGTGGATGGGTCCTATGGCTACACCTTC. V usage is TRBV20-1 and J usage is TRBJ1-2; 8 bases agree with TRBD1. From germline, CDR1 is DFQATT and CDR2 SNEGSKA (reference sequence). The CDR3 is 21 amino acids. Trimming removed 0 bases from V and 4 bases from J; junction bases left unmatched: 25.

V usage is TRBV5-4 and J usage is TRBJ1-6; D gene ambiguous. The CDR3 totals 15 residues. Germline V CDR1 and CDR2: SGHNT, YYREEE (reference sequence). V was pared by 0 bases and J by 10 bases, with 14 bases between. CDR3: CASSLDAGMRSPLHF. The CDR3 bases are TGTGCCAGCAGCTTGGACGCGGGGATGCGCTCACCCCTCCACTTT.

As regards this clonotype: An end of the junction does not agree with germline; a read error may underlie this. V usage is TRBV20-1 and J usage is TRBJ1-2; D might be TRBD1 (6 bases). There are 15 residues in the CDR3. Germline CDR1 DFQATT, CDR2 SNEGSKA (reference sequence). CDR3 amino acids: CSAREGHSANYGYTF. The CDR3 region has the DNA TGCAGTGCTCGAGAGGGACACTCAGCTAACTATGGCTACACCTTC.

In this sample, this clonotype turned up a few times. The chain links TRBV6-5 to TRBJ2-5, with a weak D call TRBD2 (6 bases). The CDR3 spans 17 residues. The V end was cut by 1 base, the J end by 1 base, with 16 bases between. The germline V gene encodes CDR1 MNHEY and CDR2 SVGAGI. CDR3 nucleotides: TGTGCCAGCAGTTACTGGGACTCCGGGACCCTCCAAGAGACCCAGTACTTC. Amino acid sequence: CASSYWDSGTLQETQYF.

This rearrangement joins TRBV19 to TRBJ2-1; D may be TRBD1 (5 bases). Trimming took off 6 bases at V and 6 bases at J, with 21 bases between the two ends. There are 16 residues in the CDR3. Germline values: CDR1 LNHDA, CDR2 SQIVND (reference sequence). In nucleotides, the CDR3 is TGTGCCAGTAGCCGGACGCGGCAGGGATGGGGCAATGAGCAGTTCTTC. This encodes CASSRTRQGWGNEQFF.

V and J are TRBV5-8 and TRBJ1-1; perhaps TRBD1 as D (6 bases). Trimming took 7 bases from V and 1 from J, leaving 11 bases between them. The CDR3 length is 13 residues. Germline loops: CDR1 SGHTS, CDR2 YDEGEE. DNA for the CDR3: TGTGCCAGCCCACCGGACAGGAACACTGAAGCTTTCTTT. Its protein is CASPPDRNTEAFF.

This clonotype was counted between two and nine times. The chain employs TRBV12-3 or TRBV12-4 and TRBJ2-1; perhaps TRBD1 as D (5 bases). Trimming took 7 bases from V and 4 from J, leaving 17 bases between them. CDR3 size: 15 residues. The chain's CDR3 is CASTLTQGYYNEQFF. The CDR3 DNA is TGTGCCAGCACCCTAACGCAGGGATATTACAATGAGCAGTTCTTC.

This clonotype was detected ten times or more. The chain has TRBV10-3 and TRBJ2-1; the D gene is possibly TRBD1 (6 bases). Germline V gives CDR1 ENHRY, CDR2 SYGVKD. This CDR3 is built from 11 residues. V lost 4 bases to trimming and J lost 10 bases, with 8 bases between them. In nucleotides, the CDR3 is TGTGCCATCAGTGCCGACAGGGAGCAGTTCTTC. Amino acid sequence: CAISADREQFF.

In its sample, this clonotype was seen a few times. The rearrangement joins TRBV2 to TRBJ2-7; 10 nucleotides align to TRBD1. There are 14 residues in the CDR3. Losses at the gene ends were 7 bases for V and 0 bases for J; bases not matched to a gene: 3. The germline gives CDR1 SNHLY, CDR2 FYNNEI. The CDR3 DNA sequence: TGTGCCAGCACGGGACAGGGGATCTCCTACGAGCAGTACTTC. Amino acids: CASTGQGISYEQYF.

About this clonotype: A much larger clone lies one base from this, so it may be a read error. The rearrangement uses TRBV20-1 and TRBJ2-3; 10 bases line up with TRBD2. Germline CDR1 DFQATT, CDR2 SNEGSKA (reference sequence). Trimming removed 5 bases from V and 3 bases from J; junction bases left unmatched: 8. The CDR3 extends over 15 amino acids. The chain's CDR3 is CSALTSGRGTDTQYF. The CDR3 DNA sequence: TGCAGTGCTCTCACCAGCGGGAGGGGGACAGATACGCAGTATTTT.

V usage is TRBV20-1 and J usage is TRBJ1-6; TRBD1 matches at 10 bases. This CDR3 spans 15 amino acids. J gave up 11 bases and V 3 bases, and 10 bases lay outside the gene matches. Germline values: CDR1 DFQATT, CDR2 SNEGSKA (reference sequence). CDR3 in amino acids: CSARTQTGGPTPLHF. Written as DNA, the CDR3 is TGCAGTGCTAGGACACAGACAGGGGGCCCTACACCCCTCCACTTT.

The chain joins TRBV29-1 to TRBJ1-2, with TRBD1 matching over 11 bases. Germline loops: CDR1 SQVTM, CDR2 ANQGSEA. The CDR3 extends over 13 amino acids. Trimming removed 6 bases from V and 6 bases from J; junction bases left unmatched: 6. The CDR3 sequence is CSVDRDRGDGYTF. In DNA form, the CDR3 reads TGCAGCGTGGACCGGGACAGGGGGGATGGCTACACCTTC.

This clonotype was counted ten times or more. CDR3 sequence reads: CASSLALSSYNEQFF. The CDR3 nucleotides are TGCGCCAGCAGCTTAGCTCTAAGCTCCTACAATGAGCAGTTCTTC. The chain uses TRBV5-1 and TRBJ2-1, with D hard to call. This CDR3 comprises 15 residues. Germline CDR1 and CDR2: SGHRS and YFSETQ. V was trimmed by 2 bases and J by 0 bases, leaving 9 bases between them.

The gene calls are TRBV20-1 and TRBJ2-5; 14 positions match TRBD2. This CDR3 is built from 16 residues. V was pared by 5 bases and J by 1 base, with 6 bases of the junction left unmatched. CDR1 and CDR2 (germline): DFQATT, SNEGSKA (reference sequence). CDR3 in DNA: TGCAGTGCTCCAGGGACTAGCGGGAGCGTCCAAGAGACCCAGTACTTC. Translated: CSAPGTSGSVQETQYF.

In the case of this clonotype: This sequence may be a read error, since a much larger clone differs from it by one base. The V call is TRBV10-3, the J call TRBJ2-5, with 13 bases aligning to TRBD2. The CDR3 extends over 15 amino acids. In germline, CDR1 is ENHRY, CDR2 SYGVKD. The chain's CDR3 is CANSGTSGNQETQYF. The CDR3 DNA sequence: TGTGCCAACAGTGGGACTAGCGGGAACCAAGAGACCCAGTACTTC.

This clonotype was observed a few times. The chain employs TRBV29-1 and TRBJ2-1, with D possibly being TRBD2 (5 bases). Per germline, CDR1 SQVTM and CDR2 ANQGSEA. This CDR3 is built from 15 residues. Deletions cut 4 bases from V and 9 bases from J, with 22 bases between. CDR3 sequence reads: CSVVGLVVGRGEQFF. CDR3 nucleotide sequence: TGCAGCGTTGTGGGCCTAGTAGTGGGGAGAGGTGAGCAGTTCTTC.

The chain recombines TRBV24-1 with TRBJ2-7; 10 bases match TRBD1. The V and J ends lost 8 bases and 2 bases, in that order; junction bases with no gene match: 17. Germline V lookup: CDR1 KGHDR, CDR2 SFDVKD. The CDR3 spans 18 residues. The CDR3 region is CATTLRGTGDHYPYEQYF. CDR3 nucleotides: TGTGCCACCACCCTTAGAGGGACAGGGGACCACTACCCCTACGAGCAGTACTTC.

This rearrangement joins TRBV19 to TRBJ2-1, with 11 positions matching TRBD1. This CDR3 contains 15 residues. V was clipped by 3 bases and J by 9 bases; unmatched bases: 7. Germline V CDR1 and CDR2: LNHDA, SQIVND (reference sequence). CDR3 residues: CASSIRGQGGVEQFF. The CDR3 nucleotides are TGTGCCAGTAGTATTCGGGGACAGGGGGGAGTTGAGCAGTTCTTC.

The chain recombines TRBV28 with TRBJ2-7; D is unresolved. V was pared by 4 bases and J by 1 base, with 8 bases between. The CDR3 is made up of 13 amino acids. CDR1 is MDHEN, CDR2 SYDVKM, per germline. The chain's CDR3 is CASSSQPSYEQYF. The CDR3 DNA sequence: TGTGCCAGCAGTTCCCAACCTTCCTACGAGCAGTACTTC.

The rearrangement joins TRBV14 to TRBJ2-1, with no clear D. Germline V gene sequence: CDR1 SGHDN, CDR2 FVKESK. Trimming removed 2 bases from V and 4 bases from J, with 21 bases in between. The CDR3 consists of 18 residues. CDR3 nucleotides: TGTGCCAGCAGCCAAAGCGATTGGGTGCGAAGACGGTACAATGAGCAGTTCTTC. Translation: CASSQSDWVRRRYNEQFF.